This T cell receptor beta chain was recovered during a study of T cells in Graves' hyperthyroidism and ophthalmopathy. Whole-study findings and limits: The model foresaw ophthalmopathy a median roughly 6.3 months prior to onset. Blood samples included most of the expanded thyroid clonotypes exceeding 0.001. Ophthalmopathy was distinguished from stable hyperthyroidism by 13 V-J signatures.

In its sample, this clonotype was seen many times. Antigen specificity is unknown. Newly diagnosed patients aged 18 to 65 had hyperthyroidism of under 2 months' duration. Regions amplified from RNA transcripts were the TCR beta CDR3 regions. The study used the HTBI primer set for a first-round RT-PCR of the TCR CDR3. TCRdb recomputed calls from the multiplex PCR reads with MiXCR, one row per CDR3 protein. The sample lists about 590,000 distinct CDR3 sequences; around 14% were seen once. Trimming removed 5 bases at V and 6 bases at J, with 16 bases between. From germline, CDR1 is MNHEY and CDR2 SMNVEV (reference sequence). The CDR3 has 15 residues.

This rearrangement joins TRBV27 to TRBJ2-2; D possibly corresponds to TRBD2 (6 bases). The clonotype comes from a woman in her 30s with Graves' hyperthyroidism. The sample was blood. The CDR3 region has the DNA TGTGCCAGCAGTCCGGCTATGGGAGGCGCCGGGGAGCTGTTTTTT. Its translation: CASSPAMGGAGELFF.